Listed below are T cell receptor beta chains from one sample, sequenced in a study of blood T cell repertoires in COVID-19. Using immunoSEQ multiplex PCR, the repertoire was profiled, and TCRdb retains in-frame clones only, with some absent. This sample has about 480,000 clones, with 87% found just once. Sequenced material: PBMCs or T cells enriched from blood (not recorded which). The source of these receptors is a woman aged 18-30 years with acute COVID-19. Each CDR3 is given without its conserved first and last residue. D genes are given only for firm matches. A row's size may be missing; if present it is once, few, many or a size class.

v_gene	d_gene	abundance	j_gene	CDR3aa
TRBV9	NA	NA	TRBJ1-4	ASSKQGTNEKLF
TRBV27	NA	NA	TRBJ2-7	ASSFSGQGYEQY
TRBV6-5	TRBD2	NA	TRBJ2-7	ASEGLAVVYEQY
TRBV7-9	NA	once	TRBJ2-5	ASSPSRKEGLHLETQY
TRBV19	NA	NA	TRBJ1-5	ASSADISQPQH
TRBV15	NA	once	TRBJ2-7	ATSRDDRSSYEQY
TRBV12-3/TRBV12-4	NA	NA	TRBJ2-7	ASSLNNLYEQY
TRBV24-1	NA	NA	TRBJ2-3	ATSDSRSGVGLAENVDTQY
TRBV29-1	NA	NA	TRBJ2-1	SVEFLGGEQF
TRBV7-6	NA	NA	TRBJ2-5	ASSAPLGGQETQY
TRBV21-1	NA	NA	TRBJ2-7	ASSKGHRDSENRYEQY
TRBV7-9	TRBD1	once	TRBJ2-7	ASSLQGADYEQY
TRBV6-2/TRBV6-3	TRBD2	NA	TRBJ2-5	ASSPLVYPREAGETQY
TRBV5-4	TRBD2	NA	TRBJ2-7	ASSSAERGLDYEQY
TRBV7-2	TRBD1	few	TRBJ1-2	ASSLGMGQGGYT
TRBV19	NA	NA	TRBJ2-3	ASSISSGFTDTQY
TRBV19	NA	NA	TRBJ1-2	ASSIPTYEGYT
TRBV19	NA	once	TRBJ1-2	ASSSLSDYPNYGYT
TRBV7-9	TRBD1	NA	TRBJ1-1	ASNLQGYTEAF
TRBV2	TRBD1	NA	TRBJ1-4	ASSRGTGAGEKLF
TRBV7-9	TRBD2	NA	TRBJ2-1	ASSLSGSSYNEQF
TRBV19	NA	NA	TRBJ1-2	ASSLTGEGYT
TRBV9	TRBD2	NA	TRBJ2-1	ASSGLAGAVYNEQF
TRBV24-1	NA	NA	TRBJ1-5	ATSDLRQGWH